This TCR beta chain was retrieved from a study of Graves' ophthalmopathy and Graves' hyperthyroidism. CDR3 length equals 14 residues. Germline CDR1 SGHRS, CDR2 YFSETQ. Trimming stripped 3 bases from V and 1 base from J, with 10 bases between. Amplification targeted the TCR beta CDR3 regions, with RNA transcripts as the source material. First-round RT-PCR used HTBI primers; second-round multiplex PCR followed. TCRdb re-called the multiplex PCR reads with MiXCR, one entry per CDR3 protein. The sample includes 200,000 to 250,000 distinct CDR3 sequences, roughly 21% seen only once; the top ten take 35% to 55%. Many counts were recorded for this clonotype.

The sample was peripheral blood. The genes are TRBV5-1 and TRBJ1-1; possible D gene TRBD1, 6 bases. This clonotype originated in a woman between 45 and 60 years old with Graves' ophthalmopathy. CDR3 in amino acids: CASSSSGQNTEAFF. The CDR3 DNA sequence: TGCGCCAGCAGCTCCTCGGGACAGAACACTGAAGCTTTCTTT.